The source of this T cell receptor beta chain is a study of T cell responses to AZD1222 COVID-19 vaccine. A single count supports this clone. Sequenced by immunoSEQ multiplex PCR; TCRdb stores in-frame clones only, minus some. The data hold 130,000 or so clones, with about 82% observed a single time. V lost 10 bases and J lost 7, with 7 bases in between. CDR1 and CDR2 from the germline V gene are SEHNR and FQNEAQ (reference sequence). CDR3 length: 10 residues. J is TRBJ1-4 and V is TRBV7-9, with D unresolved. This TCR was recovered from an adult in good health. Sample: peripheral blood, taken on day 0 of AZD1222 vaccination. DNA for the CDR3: TGTGCCACCGTGGGTGAAAAACTGTTTTTT. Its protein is CATVGEKLFF.